The T cell receptor beta chain described here comes from a study of blood T cell repertoires in COVID-19. Study background: Samples came from the United States, Italy and Spain, spanning acute and convalescent COVID-19. Nucleic acid was either cDNA or gDNA, and it came from T cells, B-cell-depleted T cells, or PBMCs.

Germline loops: CDR1 LGHDT, CDR2 YNNKEL (reference sequence). The ends lost 1 base at V and 5 bases at J; junction bases unmatched: 4. The CDR3 sequence is 16 residues long. Under the authors' procedure: From reference gene primer amplification, estimates of nucleated cell counts were derived. TCRdb keeps only in-frame clones here, not all; method: immunoSEQ multiplex PCR. That table gives V, J and clone size, and the DNA gave D and trimming. In the table there are 200,000 to 250,000 clones, 60% to 85% of which are singletons. Sequencing was performed on peripheral blood. The origin of this receptor is a woman in her 70s with acute or convalescent COVID-19. The chain recombines TRBV3-1 (or the pseudogene TRBV3-2) with TRBJ2-3; 12 nucleotides line up with TRBD2. The CDR3 coding sequence is TGTGCCAGCAGCCAAGTCCCGGGACTAGCGGGAGATACGCAGTATTTT. It yields the protein CASSQVPGLAGDTQYF.